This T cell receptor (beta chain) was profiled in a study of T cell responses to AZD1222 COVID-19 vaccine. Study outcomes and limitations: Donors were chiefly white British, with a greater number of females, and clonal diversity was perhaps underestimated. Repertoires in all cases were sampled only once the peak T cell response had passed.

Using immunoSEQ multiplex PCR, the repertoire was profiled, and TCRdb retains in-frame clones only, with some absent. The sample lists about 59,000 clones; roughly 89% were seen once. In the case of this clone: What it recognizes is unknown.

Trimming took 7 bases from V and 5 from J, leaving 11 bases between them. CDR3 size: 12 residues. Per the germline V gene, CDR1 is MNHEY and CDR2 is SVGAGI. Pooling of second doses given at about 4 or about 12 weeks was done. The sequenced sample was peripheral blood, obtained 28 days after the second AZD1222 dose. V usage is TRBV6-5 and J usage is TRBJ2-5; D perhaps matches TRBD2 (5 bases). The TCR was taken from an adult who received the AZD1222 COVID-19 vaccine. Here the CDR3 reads CASTRTGETQYF. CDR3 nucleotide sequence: TGTGCCAGCACCCGTACGGGGGAGACCCAGTACTTC.